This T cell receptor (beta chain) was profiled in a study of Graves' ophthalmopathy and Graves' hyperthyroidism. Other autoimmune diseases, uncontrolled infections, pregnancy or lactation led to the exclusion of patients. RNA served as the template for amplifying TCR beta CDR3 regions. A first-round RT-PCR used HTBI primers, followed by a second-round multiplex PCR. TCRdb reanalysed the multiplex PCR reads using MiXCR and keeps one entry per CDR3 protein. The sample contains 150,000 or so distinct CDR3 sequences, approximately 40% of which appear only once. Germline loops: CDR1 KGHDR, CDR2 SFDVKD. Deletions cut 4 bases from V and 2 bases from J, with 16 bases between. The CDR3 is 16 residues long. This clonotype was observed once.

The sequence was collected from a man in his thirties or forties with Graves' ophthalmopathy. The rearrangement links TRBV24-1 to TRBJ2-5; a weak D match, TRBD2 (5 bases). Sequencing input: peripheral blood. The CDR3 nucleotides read TGTGCCACCAGTGACCATCTGAGGGCAGCACAAGAGACCCAGTACTTC. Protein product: CATSDHLRAAQETQYF.